Listed below are T cell receptor beta chains from one sample, sequenced in a study of regulatory T cells in long-lasting Graves disease. TCRdb itself ran the multiplex PCR reads through MiXCR, one entry per CDR3 protein. There are 550,000 to 700,000 distinct CDR3 sequences in the sample; 15% to 20% occur only once, and 12% lies in the top ten. The sample was also reused in another study, on T cells in Graves' hyperthyroidism and ophthalmopathy.

Material: peripheral blood mononuclear cells (PBMCs), obtained at new diagnosis, from a patient treated with antithyroid drugs. Source of these receptors: a man younger than 35 with Graves disease. CDR3s include the opening cysteine and the closing phenylalanine or tryptophan. A D gene is named only where the DNA matches it firmly. Some rows mark clone size as missing; the rest say once, few, many or name a class of expanded clone.

TGTGCCAGCAGCTTAACGACTAGCGGGATTGAGTTCTTC CASSLTTSGIEFF TRBV7-3 few TRBJ2-1 TRBD2
TGCAGTGCTAGCCTGGCGGGTGACACCTACGAGCAGTACTTC CSASLAGDTYEQYF TRBV20-1 NA TRBJ2-7 NA
TGTGCCAGCAGTGAACAGACGAACACTGAAGCTTTCTTT CASSEQTNTEAFF TRBV6-4 NA TRBJ1-1 NA
TGTGCCATCAGTAGACAAAGGGCGGGAGGGACCTACGAGCAGTACTTC CAISRQRAGGTYEQYF TRBV10-3 NA TRBJ2-7 TRBD2
TGTGCCAGCACCTTTGCTGGGGGACAGCAAGAGACCCAGTACTTC CASTFAGGQQETQYF TRBV12-3/TRBV12-4 many TRBJ2-5 TRBD1
TGTGCCAGCAGTTTATCGTCGGGGCCGCCAGGTGTTGGGCGGGAGCTGGATACGCAGTATTTT CASSLSSGPPGVGRELDTQYF TRBV27 many TRBJ2-3 TRBD2
TGTGCCAGCAGCTCCATCGGGCAGGGGGCTAAAGATACGCAGTATTTT CASSSIGQGAKDTQYF TRBV11-2 many TRBJ2-3 TRBD1
TGCGCTAGCGCCACCCACACAGATACGCAGTATTTT CASATHTDTQYF TRBV7-3 NA TRBJ2-3 NA
TGTGCCAGCAGTGATGGGGAGCGACTAGCAATTACAGATACGCAGTATTTT CASSDGERLAITDTQYF TRBV6-1 many TRBJ2-3 TRBD2
TGCAGTGCCGTGAGGGCGGGACTAGACAATGAGCAGTTCTTC CSAVRAGLDNEQFF TRBV20-1 many TRBJ2-1 TRBD2
TGCGCCAGCAGCCAAGTTTGGGGGGAGCTGTTTTTT CASSQVWGELFF TRBV4-1 few TRBJ2-2 NA
TGTGCCAGCAGCCAAGACATCGGGGATGAGCAGTTCTTC CASSQDIGDEQFF TRBV4-2 NA TRBJ2-1 NA
TGCAGTGCTACCAGACTAGCGGAGGTTGGGGATGAGCAGTTCTTC CSATRLAEVGDEQFF TRBV20-1 many TRBJ2-1 TRBD2
TGTGCCAGCAGACAGACAGGGGGCGATCAGCCCCAGCATTTT CASRQTGGDQPQHF TRBV12-3/TRBV12-4 many TRBJ1-5 TRBD1
TGCGCCAGCACGGGGAGGACCTCTGGAAACACCATATATTTT CASTGRTSGNTIYF TRBV4-1 NA TRBJ1-3 NA
TGTGCCAGCAGAAGGACTAGCGGGGCCCCGTCCTACAATGAGCAGTTCTTC CASRRTSGAPSYNEQFF TRBV27 many TRBJ2-1 TRBD2
TGTGCCAGCAGTGAAGCCCCGGCCGGGGTCTCCTACAATGAGCAGTTCTTC CASSEAPAGVSYNEQFF TRBV6-1 NA TRBJ2-1 NA
TGTGCCAGCAGCTCGGGACTCCTATCCACCGGGGAGCTGTTTTTT CASSSGLLSTGELFF TRBV7-2 NA TRBJ2-2 NA
TGTGCCAGCAGTGCTGACCCGTCGAATTCGCAGCCCCAGCATTTT CASSADPSNSQPQHF TRBV6-1 NA TRBJ1-5 NA
TGTGCCATCAGTGACTACAGGGGGCAGAACTATGGCTACACCTTC CAISDYRGQNYGYTF TRBV10-3 many TRBJ1-2 TRBD1
TGTGCCAGCTCACCATACAGGGATTTGGACACTGAAGCTTTCTTT CASSPYRDLDTEAFF TRBV18 many TRBJ1-1 NA
TGTGCCAGCAGTTTATTCCAGAGGGGGGTTAACACTGAAGCTTTCTTT CASSLFQRGVNTEAFF TRBV28 NA TRBJ1-1 NA
TGTGCCAGCAGTTCCGGGACTAGCGGCCAAGAGACCCAGTACTTC CASSSGTSGQETQYF TRBV28 many TRBJ2-5 TRBD2
TGTGCCAGCAGCACCATCGGACAGGGGCCCACACGCGAGCAGTACTTC CASSTIGQGPTREQYF TRBV5-4 many TRBJ2-7 TRBD1
TGCAGTGCTAGACGGTCAGATACGCAGTATTTT CSARRSDTQYF TRBV20-1 many TRBJ2-3 NA
TGCGCCAGCAGCCAGGACGGACAGGCAACTAATGAAAAACTGTTTTTT CASSQDGQATNEKLFF TRBV5-1 NA TRBJ1-4 TRBD1
TGTGCCAGCAGCGTAAATTCGGAGACCCAGTACTTC CASSVNSETQYF TRBV9 NA TRBJ2-5 NA
TGTGCCAGCAAATACCGTGGCGCTATGGGGTCCTACGAGCAGTACTTC CASKYRGAMGSYEQYF TRBV27 many TRBJ2-7 NA
TGTGCCAGCAGGCCCGACAGAGCCGAAGCTTTCTTT CASRPDRAEAFF TRBV6-1 NA TRBJ1-1 NA
TGTGCCAGCAGCTTAGGACAAATTGGATCACCCCTCCACTTT CASSLGQIGSPLHF TRBV7-9 few TRBJ1-6 NA
TGTGCCAGCAGCTTGGCTGGACTAGCGGGGCAAGAGACCCAGTACTTC CASSLAGLAGQETQYF TRBV5-4 NA TRBJ2-5 TRBD2
TGTGCCAGCAAACGGACAGGGGGCTACGAGCAGTACTTC CASKRTGGYEQYF TRBV12-3/TRBV12-4 many TRBJ2-7 TRBD1
TGTGCTAGTGGTTTGGGCATTGTATATGAGCAGTTCTTC CASGLGIVYEQFF TRBV12-5 few TRBJ2-1 NA
TGTGCCAGCAGGAATCAACCGGGACAGGGAGAGACCCAGTACTTC CASRNQPGQGETQYF TRBV28 many TRBJ2-5 TRBD1
TGCGCCAGCAGCTCAACCGGACGCGGGGAGTACGAGCAGTACTTC CASSSTGRGEYEQYF TRBV5-1 many TRBJ2-7 NA
TGTGCCTGGGGCAGGGGGCAAACTGAAGCTTTCTTT CAWGRGQTEAFF TRBV30 NA TRBJ1-1 TRBD1
TGTGCCAGCAGTGATGGGAGACTAGCGGGACGTGCGTCCTACTCTGGGGCCAACGTCCTGACTTTC CASSDGRLAGRASYSGANVLTF TRBV6-1 many TRBJ2-6 TRBD2
TGTGCCAGCAGCCTTACCTTCCCCCCGACACCTACCAGCACCGGGGAGCTGTTTTTT CASSLTFPPTPTSTGELFF TRBV11-3 few TRBJ2-2 NA
TGTGCCAGCAGTTTGTCTGCACAGGGGGCTGAATCACCCCTCCACTTT CASSLSAQGAESPLHF TRBV27 NA TRBJ1-6 TRBD1
TGTGCCAGCAGTGAAGAGGGACTAGGACTGACCGGGGAGCTGTTTTTT CASSEEGLGLTGELFF TRBV2 many TRBJ2-2 TRBD2
TGTGCCAGCAGTGCCACCGGGAGGAAGGGTGAGCAGTTCTTC CASSATGRKGEQFF TRBV6-2/TRBV6-3 many TRBJ2-1 TRBD2
TGTGCCAGCAGTTTAGGGCTGCCCGGGAAAAGTAAAGAGACCCAGTACTTC CASSLGLPGKSKETQYF TRBV27 NA TRBJ2-5 NA
TGTGCCAGCAGTGATACCCCGTCCGCGCGTGGCTACACCTTC CASSDTPSARGYTF TRBV6-1 NA TRBJ1-2 NA
TGTGCCAGCAGTCCAGGGGGCGCCCACTCCGAGCAGTACTTC CASSPGGAHSEQYF TRBV28 NA TRBJ2-7 TRBD1
TGTGCCAGCAGCCTACCCCCCGAGATGAACACTGAAGCTTTCTTT CASSLPPEMNTEAFF TRBV27 many TRBJ1-1 NA
TGTGCCAGCAGCGCGACGACTTCGAACACTGAAGCTTTCTTT CASSATTSNTEAFF TRBV11-1 many TRBJ1-1 NA